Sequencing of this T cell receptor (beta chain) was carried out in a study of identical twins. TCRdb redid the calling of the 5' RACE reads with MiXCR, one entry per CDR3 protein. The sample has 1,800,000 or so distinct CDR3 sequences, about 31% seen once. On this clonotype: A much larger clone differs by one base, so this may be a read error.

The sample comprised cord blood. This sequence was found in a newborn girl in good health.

The CDR3 region is CSVENGVSTGTQYF. CDR3 DNA: TGCAGCGTTGAGAACGGGGTTAGCACAGGTACGCAGTATTTT. V gene TRBV29-1 combines with J gene TRBJ2-3; D could derive from TRBD1 or TRBD2 (5 bases each). CDR1 is SQVTM and CDR2 is ANQGSEA in the germline V gene. The CDR3 is 14 residues long.